This T cell receptor (beta chain) was profiled in a study of shared clonotypes between healthy human individuals. On the study more broadly: Those who served as donors were a couple of women and a few men between the ages of 18 and 49. Study outcomes and limitations: Clonotypes shared by all four sorted-subset donors had higher generation probabilities than non-shared clonotypes.

The CDR3 comprises 13 residues, both ends counted. The germline gives CDR1 MNHEY, CDR2 SMNVEV (reference sequence). This clone was observed once. The antigen remains unidentified. It is unclear where the CDR3 begins or ends on the DNA, so no DNA is shown, and the CDR3 is as TCRdb lists it. An even split of each subset's genomic DNA across several immunoSEQ plates was performed. TCRdb's table, derived via immunoSEQ multiplex PCR, lists solely in-frame clones and lacks some. The sample has fewer than 1.6 million clones, approximately 98.5% seen once. This sequence was found in a man aged 30 to 39 in good health. V usage is TRBV27 and J usage is TRBJ1-3. What was sequenced was naive CD4+ T cells sorted from blood. Indicated subset: CD45RA+ positively selected. CDR3 loop: CASSTSGLNTIYF.